Each of the 10 T cell receptor beta chains below was sequenced from the same sample in a study of early T cells in non-severe SARS-CoV-2 infection. In TCRdb, the 5' RACE reads were re-called with MiXCR into one record per CDR3 protein. This table has just under 85,000 distinct CDR3 sequences, roughly 10% appearing once. The input for sequencing was whole blood, taken at baseline. The source is an adult who was a healthcare worker with PCR-confirmed SARS-CoV-2 infection or an uninfected control (not recorded which).

Only a few counts were recorded for this clonotype. V is TRBV5-4 and J is TRBJ1-1; D is unclear. This CDR3 contains 15 residues. Trimming shortened V by 0 bases and J by 10 bases, and 19 bases separated the two germline ends. The V gene's germline CDR1 is SGHNT and CDR2 YYREEE (reference sequence). The CDR3 protein is CASSLATVPPVGAFF. In nucleotides, the CDR3 is TGTGCCAGCAGCTTGGCCACAGTTCCCCCCGTTGGAGCTTTCTTT.

The chain joins TRBV5-1 to TRBJ1-4, with unresolved D. In germline, CDR1 is SGHRS, CDR2 YFSETQ. CDR3 length: 15 amino acids. The V end lost 1 base, the J end lost 0 bases, and 7 bases lay between the germline ends. CDR3 in amino acids: CASSLQSATNEKLFF. The CDR3 DNA follows: TGCGCCAGCAGCTTGCAGTCAGCAACTAATGAAAAACTGTTTTTT. The entire variable domain, with the rest obtained from reference TRBV5-1 and TRBJ1-4, is as follows: KAGVTQTPRYLIKTRGQQVTLSCSPISGHRSVSWYQQTPGQGLQFLFEYFSETQRNKGNFPGRFSGRQFSNSRSEMNVSTLELGDSALYLCASSLQSATNEKLFFGSGTQLSVL.

The chain couples TRBV27 to TRBJ2-5; possible D gene TRBD2, 7 bases. The CDR3 runs 16 residues. Germline CDR1 reads MNHEY; CDR2 reads SMNVEV (reference sequence). Trimming removed 6 bases at V and 4 bases at J, with 21 bases between. CDR3 nucleotide sequence: TGTGCCAGCAGGCCCCGTATAGGGGGGGCCCGAGAGACCCAGTACTTC. Translation gives CASRPRIGGARETQYF.

This clonotype came up many times. The chain couples TRBV20-1 to TRBJ2-1, with D perhaps matching TRBD1 (6 bases). Trimming removed 6 bases from V and 7 bases from J, with 22 bases in between. Germline V gene data show CDR1 as DFQATT and CDR2 as SNEGSKA (reference sequence). This CDR3 comprises 15 residues. The CDR3 region is CSAPRGSGVWNEQFF. The CDR3 nucleotides read TGCAGTGCGCCCAGGGGTTCTGGTGTATGGAATGAGCAGTTCTTC.

Here the CDR3 reads CASSPPNLQGNEKLFF. For the CDR3, the DNA is TGTGCCAGCAGTCCACCGAACCTGCAGGGGAATGAAAAACTGTTTTTT. This rearrangement joins TRBV6-6 to TRBJ1-4; TRBD1 is a possible D gene (6 bases). The CDR3 consists of 16 residues. Trimming pared 5 bases from V and 5 bases from J, leaving 18 bases between. CDR1 is MNHNY, CDR2 SVGAGI, per germline (reference sequence).

The V call is TRBV30, the J call TRBJ2-7; 13 bases fit TRBD2. Germline-derived CDR1 and CDR2 are GTSNPN and SVGIG (reference sequence). V was clipped by 0 bases and J by 0 bases; unmatched bases: 5. The CDR3 contains 17 residues. CDR3 sequence reads: CAWSVGTSGISSYEQYF. CDR3 coding DNA: TGTGCCTGGAGTGTCGGGACTAGCGGGATTAGCTCCTACGAGCAGTACTTC.

The gene calls are TRBV20-1 and TRBJ2-7; unclear D gene. CDR1 DFQATT and CDR2 SNEGSKA come from the germline V gene (reference sequence). The CDR3 is made up of 15 amino acids. Trimming shortened V by 3 bases and J by 11 bases, and 26 bases separated the two germline ends. The CDR3 DNA reads as TGCAGTGCTAGTCAGCCGGGCTCCGTTATTAGACCGGAGTACTTC. Residues: CSASQPGSVIRPEYF.

The chain couples TRBV7-8 to TRBJ2-5; D may correspond to TRBD1 or TRBD2 (5 bases each). CDR3 length equals 14 residues. CDR1 and CDR2 from the germline V gene are SGHVS and FQNEAQ. The V end lost 6 bases, the J end lost 1 base, and 12 bases lay between the germline ends. The CDR3 loop reads CASRAGGGQETQYF. The CDR3 DNA sequence: TGTGCCAGCAGGGCAGGTGGGGGCCAAGAGACCCAGTACTTC.

The chain links TRBV2 to TRBJ2-5, with D possibly TRBD2 on 6 matching bases. The CDR3 consists of 14 residues. V was shortened by 6 bases and J by 2 bases, with 13 bases between the two germline ends. In germline, CDR1 is SNHLY, CDR2 FYNNEI. The CDR3 bases are TGTGCCAGCAGCTCCGGGGACTTTCAAGAGACCCAGTACTTC. Amino acid sequence: CASSSGDFQETQYF.

This clonotype occurred a few times. The V call is TRBV5-1, the J call TRBJ2-7; maybe TRBD1 (6 bases). The germline V gene has CDR1 SGHRS and CDR2 YFSETQ. The CDR3 is made up of 15 amino acids. The V end was cut by 2 bases, the J end by 7 bases, with 19 bases between. The CDR3 DNA sequence: TGCGCCAGCAGCTTTAGTATCGGACAGTTTTTGGAGCAGTACTTC. Its protein product is CASSFSIGQFLEQYF.